This TCR beta chain was found in a study of blood T cells in healthy people across ages. Whole-study results and caveats: When set beside aged donors, long-lived donors presented more naive CD4+ cells and higher diversity.

Alongside a J-beta primer mix, a sample-barcoded 5' primer served in a second PCR lasting about 7 to 12 cycles. From the 5' RACE reads, TCRdb called clonotypes with MiXCR, one entry per CDR3 protein. The sample holds 900,000 to 950,000 distinct CDR3 sequences, almost 30% seen once. Germline lookup yields CDR1 DFQATT and CDR2 SNEGSKA (reference sequence). V was cut by 8 bases and J by 3 bases, with 20 bases left in between. There are 14 residues in the CDR3. This clonotype was picked up a small number of times. Its antigen remains unknown. These data also featured in a second study, about T cells of mothers and their children.

Material: blood. This sequence joins TRBV20-1 and TRBJ2-7; D possibly matches TRBD1 or TRBD2 (5 bases each). The sequence derives from a woman aged 35 to 49 in good health. The CDR3 nucleotides read TGCAGTCTCGACCTCCGGGACCGCTACTACGAGCAGTACTTC. It yields the protein CSLDLRDRYYEQYF.